The 29 T cell receptor beta chains given below trace back to one sample, sequenced in a study of Graves' ophthalmopathy and Graves' hyperthyroidism. The sequenced template was RNA, covering the TCR beta CDR3 region. Following a first-round RT-PCR that used HTBI primers, a second-round multiplex PCR was carried out. TCRdb reprocessed the multiplex PCR reads via MiXCR and lists one record per CDR3 protein. The sample yields about 740,000 distinct CDR3 sequences, 40% seen once. Material: peripheral blood. The receptors here all came from an adult man with Graves' ophthalmopathy.

The DNA for the CDR3 is TGTGCCAGCAGCGTGGACAGGGTCTACGAGCAGTACTTC. Its protein is CASSVDRVYEQYF. The chain employs TRBV5-6 and TRBJ2-7, with 8 nucleotides matching TRBD1. Germline CDR1 SGHDT, CDR2 YYEEEE. The CDR3 runs to 13 residues. The ends lost 4 bases at V and 3 bases at J; junction bases unmatched: 3.

This clonotype showed up many times. The chain links TRBV7-2 to TRBJ2-2, with 7 bases aligning to TRBD1. In germline, CDR1 is SGHTA, CDR2 FQGNSA. V gave up 3 bases and J gave up 5 bases; unmatched junction bases: 6. The CDR3 totals 15 residues. The CDR3 nucleotides read TGTGCCAGCAGCTTTAGAGGGGGCGGAACCGGGGAGCTGTTTTTT. Translation gives CASSFRGGGTGELFF.

There are many counts of this clonotype. V is TRBV29-1 and J is TRBJ1-5; possible D gene TRBD1, 6 bases. Germline CDR1 reads SQVTM; CDR2 reads ANQGSEA. The V end lost 4 bases, the J end lost 5 bases, and 15 bases lay between the germline ends. The CDR3 is 14 residues long. The CDR3 coding sequence is TGCAGCGTTGGGGGAGGGGGGGACCATCAGCCCCAGCATTTT. Translation gives CSVGGGGDHQPQHF.

CDR3 coding DNA: TGCAGTGCTAGAGATCCCTTAGCGGGAAACACCATATATTTT. Translating gives CSARDPLAGNTIYF. This sequence joins TRBV20-1 and TRBJ1-3; the D is unclear. The germline V gene has CDR1 DFQATT and CDR2 SNEGSKA (reference sequence). Trimming took off 0 bases at V and 4 bases at J, with 10 bases between the two ends. This CDR3 region has 14 residues.

For the CDR3, the DNA is TGCAGTGCTAGAGACGTCCGGACCGCCGGGGAGCTGTTTTTT. Translated: CSARDVRTAGELFF. The chain joins TRBV20-1 to TRBJ2-2, with no clear D. CDR3 length: 14 residues. Germline V gene lookup returns CDR1 DFQATT and CDR2 SNEGSKA (reference sequence). The V end was cut by 0 bases, the J end by 6 bases, with 11 bases between.

This chain uses TRBV19 with TRBJ1-2, with a tentative D call TRBD1 (5 bases). The CDR3 spans 13 residues. With 5 bases removed from V and 6 bases from J, the gap between germline ends came to 13 bases. Germline assignment: CDR1 LNHDA and CDR2 SQIVND (reference sequence). As DNA, the CDR3 is TGTGCCAGTAGTCCGACCGGGGCCAATGGCTACACCTTC. Encoded protein: CASSPTGANGYTF.

The DNA of the CDR3 is TGTGCCACCAGTGATCCGGGGGGGAACACCGGGGAGCTGTTTTTT. The encoded protein is CATSDPGGNTGELFF. The chain employs TRBV24-1 and TRBJ2-2, with TRBD2 matching over 7 bases. This CDR3 region has 15 residues. The germline CDR1 and CDR2 sequences are KGHDR and SFDVKD. Germline trimming cut 3 bases from V and 1 base from J; bases unmatched to any gene: 1.

The rearrangement joins TRBV9 to TRBJ2-5; 10 bases fit TRBD2. Germline CDR1 is SGDLS and CDR2 is YYNGEE. The V and J ends lost 1 base and 4 bases, in that order; junction bases with no gene match: 4. CDR3 length: 15 amino acids. Here the CDR3 DNA reads TGTGCCAGCAGCGTAAGCGGGGGGGCCAGAGAGACCCAGTACTTC. It codes for CASSVSGGARETQYF.

The chain joins TRBV6-1 to TRBJ1-2, with TRBD1 as a possible D gene (5 bases). Trimming pared 1 base from V and 8 bases from J, leaving 11 bases between. Germline V CDR1 and CDR2: MNHNS, SASEGT. The CDR3 is 13 amino acids. The chain's CDR3 is CASSEDPGYGYTF. CDR3 nucleotides: TGTGCCAGCAGTGAAGATCCAGGGTACGGCTACACCTTC.

The chain uses TRBV15 and TRBJ1-2; D gene ambiguous. The CDR3 contains 15 residues. CDR1 is LNHNV, CDR2 YYDKDF, per germline (reference sequence). Trimming shortened V by 10 bases and J by 3 bases, and 21 bases separated the two germline ends. The CDR3 DNA is TGTGCCAGCACCCCCAGAGGGCAGGCGGACTATGGCTACACCTTC. Translating gives CASTPRGQADYGYTF.

About this clonotype: One base away lies a much larger clone, so this may be a sequencing read error. The rearrangement joins TRBV7-6 to TRBJ1-6, with D tentatively TRBD1 (5 bases). Germline assignment: CDR1 SGHVS and CDR2 FNYEAQ. This CDR3 spans 16 amino acids. Trimming removed 3 bases at V and 5 bases at J, with 14 bases between. CDR3 sequence (DNA): TGTGCCAGCAGCTTGGTCAGCAGGGTTGATAATTCACCCCTCCACTTT. As protein: CASSLVSRVDNSPLHF.

This clonotype appeared many times. This sequence joins TRBV2 and TRBJ1-5, with D possibly being TRBD1 (5 bases). This CDR3 is built from 16 residues. Trimming pared 5 bases from V and 2 bases from J, leaving 16 bases between. Germline assignment: CDR1 SNHLY and CDR2 FYNNEI. CDR3 nucleotide sequence: TGTGCCAGCAGTCTCCGGGACCCCAGGCGCAATCAGCCCCAGCATTTT. Residues: CASSLRDPRRNQPQHF.

The chain joins TRBV7-3 to TRBJ1-1; 11 nucleotides match TRBD1. The CDR3 length is 16 residues. The germline V gene encodes CDR1 SGHTA and CDR2 FQGTGA. V lost 4 bases, J lost 6 bases, and 10 bases stayed unmatched. DNA of the CDR3: TGTGCCAGCAGCTCTCGTCGGACAGGGGGCCCGGCTGAAGCTTTCTTT. The encoded protein is CASSSRRTGGPAEAFF.

This clonotype turned up a few times. CDR3 protein: CASSQTSGSLYEQYF. In DNA, the CDR3 is TGTGCCAGCAGTCAAACTAGCGGGAGCCTCTACGAGCAGTACTTC. The chain carries TRBV7-6 and TRBJ2-7; TRBD2 aligns across 11 bases. Germline CDR1 reads SGHVS; CDR2 reads FNYEAQ. With V trimmed by 6 bases and J by 3 bases, 7 bases remained unmatched. The length of the CDR3 is 15 residues.

With respect to this clonotype: Germline is not matched at one junction end, which may reflect a read error. V is TRBV7-9 and J is TRBJ2-5; the D gene is possibly TRBD2 (7 bases). Germline-derived CDR1 and CDR2 are SEHNR and FQNEAQ (reference sequence). CDR3 length: 14 residues. In nucleotides, the CDR3 is TGTGCCAGCAGCAGGGGGGGGGCTCGGGAGACCCGGTACTTC. Translation: CASSRGGARETRYF.

This clonotype has ten or more counts. The J gene is TRBJ1-1, the V gene TRBV7-9; 7 bases map to TRBD1. Trimming removed 4 bases from V and 2 bases from J; junction bases left unmatched: 4. Germline V gene data show CDR1 as SEHNR and CDR2 as FQNEAQ (reference sequence). This CDR3 region has 14 residues. In DNA form, the CDR3 reads TGTGCCAGCAGCTCGGGACAGATAAACACTGAAGCTTTCTTT. It translates to CASSSGQINTEAFF.

This clonotype appeared a few times. The chain links TRBV5-8 to TRBJ1-1; the D gene is possibly TRBD1 (5 bases). Trimming removed 0 bases at V and 0 bases at J, with 9 bases between. Germline V gene data show CDR1 as SGHTS and CDR2 as YDEGEE. This CDR3 spans 15 amino acids. The CDR3: CASSLEGIMNTEAFF. Written as DNA, the CDR3 is TGTGCCAGCAGCTTGGAGGGGATCATGAACACTGAAGCTTTCTTT.

This clonotype was picked up many times. The CDR3 nucleotides read TGCAGCGTGCGGCCCGGGGAAAATTCACCCCTCCACTTT. Translating gives CSVRPGENSPLHF. The V and J genes are TRBV29-1 and TRBJ1-6; D is ambiguous. Germline CDR1 is SQVTM and CDR2 is ANQGSEA. This CDR3 comprises 13 residues. Trimming removed 6 bases at V and 7 bases at J, with 13 bases between.

This chain connects TRBV29-1 to TRBJ2-7, with D tentatively TRBD1 (6 bases). CDR1 and CDR2 (germline): SQVTM, ANQGSEA. Trimming pared 8 bases from V and 5 bases from J, leaving 16 bases between. The CDR3 length is 12 residues. The CDR3 sequence: CSLEQGINEQYF. In DNA, the CDR3 is TGCAGCTTGGAACAGGGTATCAACGAGCAGTACTTC.

This chain's CDR3 is CASSYGAGSNQPQHF. The DNA for the CDR3 is TGTGCCAGCAGTTACGGGGCAGGCAGCAATCAGCCCCAGCATTTT. The chain is built from TRBV2 and TRBJ1-5; the D gene is possibly TRBD1 (5 bases). There are 15 residues in the CDR3. Germline V gene sequence: CDR1 SNHLY, CDR2 FYNNEI. V lost 5 bases, J lost 1 base, and 12 bases lay in between.

This clonotype was counted between two and nine times. The V call is TRBV20-1, the J call TRBJ2-7, with D uncertain. Germline V gene sequence: CDR1 DFQATT, CDR2 SNEGSKA (reference sequence). V lost 3 bases and J 0 bases, leaving 18 bases between the germline ends. The CDR3 is 16 amino acids. The CDR3 region is CSASPDVSPSSYEQYF. CDR3 bases: TGCAGTGCTAGCCCCGACGTGAGTCCGAGCTCCTACGAGCAGTACTTC.

On this clonotype itself: A much larger clonotype is one base distant, so this may be a read error. This chain connects TRBV29-1 to TRBJ2-5; the D is unclear. The germline gives CDR1 SQVTM, CDR2 ANQGSEA. This CDR3 spans 14 amino acids. The V and J ends lost 3 bases and 0 bases respectively, with 11 bases between them. CDR3 protein: CSVDCGYHQETQYF. In DNA, the CDR3 is TGCAGCGTTGATTGCGGCTATCACCAAGAGACCCAGTACTTC.

Details on this clonotype: Because the CDR3 is missing its conserved closing phenylalanine or tryptophan, this is likely a read error. The chain employs TRBV25-1 and TRBJ2-2; D unclear. Trimming shortened V by 5 bases and J by 5 bases, and 9 bases separated the two germline ends. The germline V gene has CDR1 MGHDK and CDR2 SYGVNS. CDR3 size: 13 residues. The CDR3 is CASSSKGTGELFS. The DNA of the CDR3 is TGTGCCAGCAGTAGCAAGGGTACCGGGGAGCTGTTTTCT.

The chain employs TRBV25-1 and TRBJ2-7; D may be TRBD2 (6 bases). The germline CDR1 and CDR2 sequences are MGHDK and SYGVNS. Trimming removed 3 bases at V and 4 bases at J, with 10 bases between. The CDR3 is made up of 13 amino acids. The CDR3 sequence is CASSDRGKYEQYF. The DNA for the CDR3 is TGTGCCAGCAGTGACCGGGGGAAGTACGAGCAGTACTTC.

This clonotype occurred once. CDR3 in amino acids: CASSIGLDTGELFF. The DNA for the CDR3 is TGTGCCAGCTCCATTGGACTGGACACCGGGGAGCTGTTTTTT. V usage is TRBV25-1 and J usage is TRBJ2-2; a weak D match, TRBD2 (5 bases). The CDR3 has 14 amino acids. V lost 8 bases, J lost 3 bases, and 13 bases lay in between. Germline values: CDR1 MGHDK, CDR2 SYGVNS.

V is TRBV15 and J is TRBJ2-7; 7 positions agree with TRBD2. Germline trimming cut 3 bases from V and 0 bases from J; bases unmatched to any gene: 8. This CDR3 comprises 16 residues. Germline loops: CDR1 LNHNV, CDR2 YYDKDF (reference sequence). CDR3 protein: CATSSQQRGLSYEQYF. The CDR3 coding sequence is TGTGCCACCAGCAGCCAACAGCGGGGACTCTCCTACGAGCAGTACTTC.

This clonotype was seen repeatedly, ten times or more. This sequence joins TRBV7-2 and TRBJ1-6; unclear D gene. Deletions cut 3 bases from V and 5 bases from J, with 8 bases between. Germline V CDR1 and CDR2: SGHTA, FQGNSA. This CDR3 has 14 amino acids. CDR3: CASSLEADNSPLHF. CDR3 DNA: TGTGCCAGCAGCTTGGAGGCGGATAATTCACCCCTCCACTTT. Full variable domain (remainder filled in from reference TRBV7-2 and TRBJ1-6): GAGVSQSPSNKVTEKGKDVELRCDPISGHTALYWYRQSLGQGLEFLIYFQGNSAPDKSGLPSDRFSAERTGGSVSTLTIQRTQQEDSAVYLCASSLEADNSPLHFGNGTRLTVT.

Worth noting for this clonotype: At one end the junction does not follow the germline gene, possibly because of a read error. This sequence joins TRBV7-9 and TRBJ1-6; D unresolved. This CDR3 spans 15 amino acids. Germline values: CDR1 SEHNR, CDR2 FQNEAQ (reference sequence). CDR3 sequence (DNA): TGCGCCAGCAGCCAAGAAAGGGTTTTCAATTCACCCCTCCACTTT. This translates into CASSQERVFNSPLHF.

Worth noting for this clonotype: This likely comes from a read error, as the CDR3 has no conserved phenylalanine or tryptophan at its end. The chain joins TRBV9 to TRBJ2-5; 8 bases are shared with TRBD1. V was pared by 0 bases and J by 5 bases, with 9 bases of the junction left unmatched. Germline loops: CDR1 SGDLS, CDR2 YYNGEE. The CDR3 runs to 16 residues. CDR3 DNA sequence: TGTGCCAGCAGCGTAGGGCAGGGGGCGGGACAGGAGACCCAGTACGTC. Its translation is CASSVGQGAGQETQYV.